A single sample is the source of the 14 T cell receptor beta chains below, sequenced in a study of identical twins. TCRdb re-derived calls from the 5' RACE reads in MiXCR, one entry per CDR3 protein. The profile shows 1.5 million to 2 million distinct CDR3 sequences, under 35% of them singletons. Input material: cord blood. The receptor set was obtained from a newborn girl in good health.

This clonotype appeared a few times. Compared with germline, one end of the junction differs, possibly owing to a read error. The rearrangement links TRBV7-7 to TRBJ2-7, with TRBD2 matching 9 bases. The CDR3 extends over 20 amino acids. Germline CDR1 reads SSHAT; CDR2 reads FNYEAQ (reference sequence). CDR3 protein: CASSLKRASGNFNRTYEQYF. In nucleotides, the CDR3 is TGTGCTAGCAGCTTAAAAAGGGCTAGCGGGAATTTTAATAGAACCTACGAGCAGTACTTC.

This clonotype came up a few times. V gene TRBV14 combines with J gene TRBJ2-1; a possible D gene is TRBD2 (6 bases). The CDR3 spans 15 residues. Between the trimmed V and J ends, which lost 4 bases and 0 bases, there was a span of 10 bases. Germline CDR1 is SGHDN and CDR2 is FVKESK. The chain's CDR3 is CASSRRTNSYNEQFF. The DNA for the CDR3 is TGTGCCAGCAGCCGCCGGACTAACTCCTACAATGAGCAGTTCTTC.

The CDR3 region is CASSLGRATGGRGNEQFF. The CDR3 nucleotides read TGTGCCAGCAGCTTAGGCCGTGCGACGGGAGGCCGTGGCAATGAGCAGTTCTTC. The chain carries TRBV11-2 and TRBJ2-1; 7 bases fit TRBD2. Germline lookup yields CDR1 SGHAT and CDR2 FQNNGV. CDR3 size: 18 residues. The junction had 15 bases not matched to a gene; V was cut back by 1 base and J by 6 bases.

In its sample, this clonotype was seen a few times. V gene TRBV20-1 combines with J gene TRBJ2-7; unclear D gene. CDR1 DFQATT and CDR2 SNEGSKA come from the germline V gene (reference sequence). The length of the CDR3 is 14 residues. V lost 0 bases to trimming and J lost 2 bases, with 11 bases between them. The CDR3 DNA reads TGCAGTGCTAGAGATCTAGGGCCACCCTACGAGCAGTACTTC. Its protein product is CSARDLGPPYEQYF.

Many counts were recorded for this clonotype. V gene TRBV10-3 combines with J gene TRBJ2-5; D gene uncertain. Germline CDR1 and CDR2: ENHRY and SYGVKD. V gave up 2 bases and J gave up 1 base, with 14 bases separating them. The CDR3 has 16 residues. In nucleotides, the CDR3 is TGTGCCATCAGTGAGCCGTCCGCCGATGTCCAAGAGACCCAGTACTTC. It codes for CAISEPSADVQETQYF.

This clonotype has only one observation. The genes are TRBV20-1 and TRBJ2-1, with 12 nucleotides matching TRBD2. This CDR3 contains 16 residues. CDR1 DFQATT and CDR2 SNEGSKA come from the germline V gene (reference sequence). The ends lost 3 bases at V and 7 bases at J; junction bases unmatched: 10. The CDR3, as DNA: TGCAGTGCTAGTTTGAAGGGCACTAGCGGGAGGAATGAGCAGTTCTTC. Protein product: CSASLKGTSGRNEQFF.

This clonotype was detected a few times. The V gene is TRBV7-9, the J gene TRBJ2-1, with D tentatively TRBD1 or TRBD2 (6 bases each). CDR3 size: 18 residues. Trimming took off 3 bases at V and 5 bases at J, with 23 bases between the two ends. The germline V gene encodes CDR1 SEHNR and CDR2 FQNEAQ (reference sequence). CDR3 sequence (DNA): TGTGCCAGCAGCTTCCTCCGATGGGGGGCGCCGAAACACAATGAGCAGTTCTTC. Its protein product is CASSFLRWGAPKHNEQFF.

The chain employs TRBV4-1 and TRBJ1-1; tentative D call: TRBD1 (6 bases). The ends were cut back, 1 base at V and 1 base at J, with 13 bases in the middle. The length of the CDR3 is 16 residues. Germline CDR1 is MGHRA and CDR2 is YSYEKL. CDR3 residues: CASSQGRGRGNTEAFF. The CDR3 DNA reads as TGCGCCAGCAGCCAAGGTCGGGGGCGAGGGAACACTGAAGCTTTCTTT.

In this sample, this clonotype turned up once. CDR3 nucleotide sequence: TGCGCCAGCAGCCTCACCACGGCAGAGCTGTTTTTT. Protein: CASSLTTAELFF. The chain links TRBV5-1 to TRBJ2-2; D ambiguous. This CDR3 has 12 amino acids. CDR1 is SGHRS and CDR2 is YFSETQ in the germline V gene. V lost 4 bases to trimming and J lost 11 bases, with 12 bases between them.

This chain links TRBV4-1 with TRBJ2-1; the match to TRBD2 covers 7 bases. There are 16 residues in the CDR3. V gave up 4 bases and J gave up 8 bases; unmatched junction bases: 14. The V gene's germline CDR1 is MGHRA and CDR2 YSYEKL. This chain's CDR3 is CASSRFPGTRGDEQFF. In DNA form, the CDR3 reads TGCGCCAGCAGCCGATTTCCCGGGACCCGGGGGGATGAGCAGTTCTTC.

The genes are TRBV25-1 and TRBJ2-4, with 7 bases matching TRBD2. Germline values: CDR1 MGHDK, CDR2 SYGVNS. The CDR3 extends over 16 amino acids. V lost 1 base and J lost 0; bases outside the gene matches: 3. Here the CDR3 reads CASSEWGGLAKNIQYF. CDR3 DNA: TGTGCCAGCAGTGAATGGGGAGGGCTAGCCAAAAACATTCAGTACTTC.

This rearrangement joins TRBV4-2 to TRBJ2-5, with 8 bases fitting TRBD2. The CDR3 has 15 amino acids. Germline V gene sequence: CDR1 LGHNA, CDR2 YNFKEQ. Losses at the gene ends were 2 bases for V and 13 bases for J; bases not matched to a gene: 15. The chain's CDR3 is CASSQINGGVYELYF. CDR3 coding DNA: TGTGCCAGCAGCCAAATTAACGGGGGGGTCTACGAGCTGTACTTC.

This chain connects TRBV10-3 to TRBJ1-3; a possible D gene is TRBD1 (6 bases). V lost 1 base, J lost 0 bases, and 7 bases lay in between. The CDR3 spans 15 residues. Germline-derived CDR1 and CDR2 are ENHRY and SYGVKD. CDR3 sequence reads: CAISEWDNSGNTIYF. The CDR3 DNA is TGTGCCATCAGTGAGTGGGACAACTCTGGAAACACCATATATTTT.

CDR3 coding DNA: TGCGCCAGGGACAGGGGCAATCAGCCCCAGCATTTT. This gives the protein CARDRGNQPQHF. This chain joins TRBV10-2 and TRBJ1-5; 8 bases agree with TRBD1. CDR3 length equals 12 residues. The junction had 0 bases not matched to a gene; V was cut back by 9 bases and J by 2 bases. Per the germline V gene, CDR1 is WSHSY and CDR2 is SAAADI.